One sample yielded the 9 T cell receptor beta chains listed below, sequenced in a study of CD8 T cell repertoires and HIV-1 epitope variants (dated by TCRdb to about 2020). These TCRs' antigens remain unknown. The library was prepared using the immunoSEQ multiplex PCR assay. Here the immuneACCESS table is served through TCRdb, limited to in-frame sequences with V and J called. Missing clones are a known gap in these copies; in checked studies unresolved V genes cover under half, and the rest lacks a known reason. This sample holds almost 5,000 clones; 68% were observed only once. Roughly 44% of the sample lies in the top ten. Material for sequencing was cultured CD8+ T cells derived from PBMCs. These receptors were collected from a male donor with HIV.

The V gene is TRBV7-6, the J gene TRBJ2-2; TRBD2 aligns across 9 bases. V lost 5 bases, J lost 3 bases, and 7 bases stayed unmatched. CDR3 length equals 16 residues. The germline V gene has CDR1 SGHVS and CDR2 FNYEAQ. CDR3 loop: CASSHPPSGDTGELFF. DNA of the CDR3: TGTGCCAGCAGCCACCCTCCTAGCGGGGACACCGGGGAGCTGTTTTTT.

This clone was picked up a small number of times. The chain carries TRBV7-6 and TRBJ2-7; maybe TRBD2 (6 bases). The germline CDR1 and CDR2 sequences are SGHVS and FNYEAQ. V lost 1 base, J lost 2 bases, and 24 bases lay in between. The length of the CDR3 is 19 residues. CDR3 region: CASSLGGLGSSGPAYEQYF. The CDR3 DNA sequence: TGTGCCAGCAGCTTAGGAGGGTTGGGGTCCAGCGGGCCGGCCTACGAGCAGTACTTC. The whole variable domain, remainder taken from reference TRBV7-6 and TRBJ2-7, is GAGVSQSPRYKVTKRGQDVALRCDPISGHVSLYWYRQALGQGPEFLTYFNYEAQQDKSGLPNDRFSAERPEGSISTLTIQRTEQRDSAMYRCASSLGGLGSSGPAYEQYFGPGTRLTVT.

This chain joins TRBV28 and TRBJ1-2; D possibly corresponds to TRBD1 (5 bases). The CDR3 spans 15 residues. Per germline, CDR1 MDHEN and CDR2 SYDVKM. V gave up 3 bases and J gave up 4 bases, with 15 bases separating them. The chain's CDR3 is CASSFPGRAPYGYTF. The DNA of the CDR3 is TGTGCCAGCAGTTTCCCGGGGCGGGCGCCCTATGGCTACACCTTC.

The chain has TRBV10-1 and TRBJ2-3; D remains unclear. V shed 2 bases and J shed 1 base, with 4 bases lying between them. CDR3 length: 13 amino acids. Looked up from germline, CDR1 is WNHNN and CDR2 is SYGVQD (reference sequence). The CDR3 here is CASSERGTDTQYF. The CDR3 nucleotides read TGCGCCAGCAGTGAGAGGGGCACAGATACGCAGTATTTT.

The chain joins TRBV4-1 to TRBJ2-7; 7 bases agree with TRBD1. With V trimmed by 4 bases and J by 5 bases, 8 bases remained unmatched. This CDR3 spans 14 amino acids. CDR1 and CDR2 (germline): MGHRA, YSYEKL. The CDR3 loop is CASSLLTGIHEQYF. The CDR3 DNA sequence: TGCGCCAGCAGCCTATTGACAGGGATACACGAGCAGTACTTC.

The V gene is TRBV7-3, the J gene TRBJ1-3, with unresolved D. CDR1 is SGHTA, CDR2 FQGTGA, per germline. The CDR3 runs 16 residues. Trimming removed 0 bases at V and 0 bases at J, with 9 bases between. The CDR3 DNA reads as TGTGCCAGCAGCTTAACCTACCCAAGCTCTGGAAACACCATATATTTT. Protein product: CASSLTYPSSGNTIYF.

This clone has a handful of counts. The rearrangement joins TRBV28 to TRBJ2-7, with D possibly TRBD1 on 6 matching bases. The CDR3 is 15 amino acids. V gave up 6 bases and J gave up 1 base, with 16 bases separating them. CDR1 and CDR2 from the germline V gene are MDHEN and SYDVKM. The CDR3 DNA sequence: TGTGCCAGCAGGGGGCTCAGGGGCGATTCCTACGAGCAGTACTTC. Protein: CASRGLRGDSYEQYF.

This chain connects TRBV2 to TRBJ2-7; 7 nucleotides match TRBD1. Germline V lookup: CDR1 SNHLY, CDR2 FYNNEI. With V trimmed by 2 bases and J by 3 bases, 13 bases remained unmatched. The CDR3 has 17 amino acids. CDR3: CASSESTDRVEFYEQYF. Here the CDR3 DNA reads TGTGCCAGCAGTGAATCCACCGACAGGGTAGAATTCTACGAGCAGTACTTC.

The CDR3 DNA follows: TGCGCCAGCAGTGAAGATATGGACGCCCGTTCTGGGGATACGCAGTATTTT. It translates to CASSEDMDARSGDTQYF. V and J are TRBV10-2 and TRBJ2-3; D gene ambiguous. From germline, CDR1 is WSHSY and CDR2 SAAADI. The ends were cut back, 3 bases at V and 6 bases at J, with 22 bases in the middle. There are 17 residues in the CDR3.